The 13 T cell receptor beta chains below were found in one sample sequenced in a study of blood T cell repertoires in COVID-19. Data came from immunoSEQ multiplex PCR; TCRdb stores just in-frame clones and leaves some out. The repertoire has about 190,000 clones, 86% of them found once; the top ten carry 2.5% to 3%. The sequencing sample was made of peripheral blood. The receptors were sampled from a woman aged 25 to 39 with active or convalescent COVID-19.

V and J are TRBV5-6 and TRBJ1-1; possible D gene TRBD1, 6 bases. V lost 0 bases and J lost 0, with 12 bases in between. The CDR3 loop spans 16 amino acids. Germline loops: CDR1 SGHDT, CDR2 YYEEEE. The CDR3 loop reads CASSLDIGQMNTEAFF. CDR3 nucleotides: TGTGCCAGCAGCTTGGACATTGGACAGATGAACACTGAAGCTTTCTTT.

The chain couples TRBV4-2 to TRBJ2-1; 15 bases align to TRBD2. From germline, CDR1 is LGHNA and CDR2 YNFKEQ. The V and J ends lost 3 bases and 1 base, in that order; junction bases with no gene match: 4. This CDR3 is built from 18 residues. The CDR3 coding sequence is TGTGCCAGCAGCCAGGTGGGACTAGCGGGAGGTTCCTACAATGAGCAGTTCTTC. As protein: CASSQVGLAGGSYNEQFF.

CDR3 loop: CASRTNGQGSTEAFF. The CDR3 DNA follows: TGTGCCAGCAGGACAAACGGACAGGGAAGCACTGAAGCTTTCTTT. The rearrangement joins TRBV3-1 (or the pseudogene TRBV3-2) to TRBJ1-1, with TRBD1 identical over 8 bases. The CDR3 extends over 15 amino acids. Unmatched junction bases numbered 10, after V lost 6 bases and J lost 4 bases. The germline V gene has CDR1 LGHDT and CDR2 YNNKEL (reference sequence).

The rearrangement uses TRBV2 and TRBJ2-7; D is perhaps TRBD1 (5 bases). Trimming removed 10 bases at V and 4 bases at J, with 14 bases between. The CDR3 consists of 12 residues. CDR1 and CDR2 (germline): SNHLY, FYNNEI. DNA for the CDR3: TGTGCCACCAGGGCGGAAGCGTACGAGCAGTACTTC. Protein: CATRAEAYEQYF.

V is TRBV15 and J is TRBJ2-2; maybe TRBD2 (6 bases). Germline values: CDR1 LNHNV, CDR2 YYDKDF (reference sequence). Trimming removed 0 bases from V and 3 bases from J, with 11 bases in between. This CDR3 contains 16 residues. CDR3 in amino acids: CATSRDRGEDTGELFF. The CDR3 nucleotides read TGTGCCACCAGCAGAGATCGAGGGGAGGACACCGGGGAGCTGTTTTTT.

V gene TRBV2 combines with J gene TRBJ2-7; D not certain. The CDR3 sequence is 13 residues long. V was pared by 3 bases and J by 2 bases, with 8 bases between. Germline CDR1 reads SNHLY; CDR2 reads FYNNEI. CDR3 amino acids: CASSDLVAYEQYF. The CDR3 DNA reads TGTGCCAGCAGTGACCTCGTCGCCTACGAGCAGTACTTC. The whole variable domain, filled in from reference TRBV2 and TRBJ2-7, reads EPEVTQTPSHQVTQMGQEVILRCVPISNHLYFYWYRQILGQKVEFLVSFYNNEISEKSEIFDDQFSVERPDGSNFTLKIRSTKLEDSAMYFCASSDLVAYEQYFGPGTRLTVT.

V gene TRBV7-9 combines with J gene TRBJ2-7, with TRBD2 as a possible D gene (6 bases). Germline CDR1 is SEHNR and CDR2 is FQNEAQ (reference sequence). Trimming cost V 5 bases and J 0 bases, with 8 bases left between them. The CDR3 is made up of 13 amino acids. CDR3 loop: CASSRGVSYEQYF. In nucleotides, the CDR3 is TGTGCCAGCAGCCGCGGGGTCTCCTACGAGCAGTACTTC.

The chain links TRBV28 to TRBJ1-5; 9 bases match TRBD1. There are 17 residues in the CDR3. Germline V CDR1 and CDR2: MDHEN, SYDVKM. V was clipped by 4 bases and J by 6 bases; unmatched bases: 13. In DNA, the CDR3 is TGTGCCAGCAGTTCCGGGACAGGGAAAGGGCCTCGTCAGCCCCAGCATTTT. The encoded protein is CASSSGTGKGPRQPQHF.

The chain links TRBV11-3 to TRBJ1-1, with 8 positions matching TRBD1. CDR1 and CDR2 (germline): SGHNT, YENEEA. The CDR3 is 12 residues long. V shed 10 bases, J shed 5 bases, and the junction held 6 bases outside the gene matches. CDR3 coding DNA: TGTGCCACAGGGGGCGATGGGACTGAAGCTTTCTTT. It yields the protein CATGGDGTEAFF.

This clone was observed a handful of times. The chain couples TRBV7-6 to TRBJ1-4; D unresolved. V lost 5 bases, J lost 1 base, and 8 bases lay in between. In germline, CDR1 is SGHVS, CDR2 FNYEAQ. CDR3 length: 14 amino acids. The CDR3 nucleotides are TGTGCCAGCAGCCTGACACAAACTAATGAAAAACTGTTTTTT. Amino acids: CASSLTQTNEKLFF.

The chain couples TRBV5-1 to TRBJ1-3; D might be TRBD1 (5 bases). Trimming removed 0 bases at V and 5 bases at J, with 15 bases between. Germline V gives CDR1 SGHRS, CDR2 YFSETQ. The CDR3 extends over 16 amino acids. Written as DNA, the CDR3 is TGCGCCAGCAGCTTGGTGCCCGGCAGGGTTAGAAACACCATATATTTT. It encodes CASSLVPGRVRNTIYF.

The J gene is TRBJ1-5, the V gene TRBV9; D uncertain. The CDR3 length is 15 residues. V gave up 0 bases and J gave up 1 base, with 8 bases separating them. The germline CDR1 and CDR2 sequences are SGDLS and YYNGEE. In DNA form, the CDR3 reads TGTGCCAGCAGCGTAGCGGACTACAGCAATCAGCCCCAGCATTTT. Its protein product is CASSVADYSNQPQHF.

The rearrangement joins TRBV10-1 to TRBJ2-7; TRBD1 matches 8 bases. CDR1 and CDR2 (germline): WNHNN, SYGVQD (reference sequence). The CDR3 extends over 13 amino acids. Unmatched junction bases numbered 5, after V lost 2 bases and J lost 8 bases. The DNA of the CDR3 is TGCGCCAGCAGTGAGGGACAGGGAGGTCAGCAGTACTTC. As protein: CASSEGQGGQQYF.